Below, 28 T cell receptor beta chains from the same sample are listed, as sequenced in a study of T cells expressing NK-cell markers. TCRdb reprocessed the 5' RACE reads and reports one entry per CDR3 protein, with no DNA. Found here are around 110,000 distinct CDR3 sequences; the top ten clones hold around a sixth. What was sequenced was blood T cells: a sorted CD56 or NKG2C T cell subset, CD4+ or CD8+ T cells, or bulk PBMC T cells (not recorded which). The receptor set was obtained from a woman between 18 and 69 years old in good health.

This chain connects TRBV6-4 to TRBJ2-1; TCRdb picks TRBD2, but there is no DNA to check that call. The CDR3 loop spans 13 amino acids. Germline V gene lookup returns CDR1 MRHNA and CDR2 SNTAGT. The CDR3 sequence is CASSGGVSNEQFF.

The chain is built from TRBV7-3 and TRBJ2-1; the TRBD1 assignment by TCRdb is unverifiable without DNA. Germline values: CDR1 SGHTA, CDR2 FQGTGA. This CDR3 has 15 amino acids. CDR3 region: CASSIGQSSYNEQFF.

The V and J genes are TRBV4-3 and TRBJ1-4; TCRdb lists TRBD1, though no DNA is available to test this call. The CDR3 runs 15 residues. Germline lookup yields CDR1 LGHNA and CDR2 YSLEER. CDR3 region: CASRRRGDSNEKLFF.

The chain has TRBV9 and TRBJ2-7; the D gene TCRdb calls, TRBD1, cannot be checked with no DNA. Germline V gene lookup returns CDR1 SGDLS and CDR2 YYNGEE. The CDR3 consists of 16 residues. The chain's CDR3 is CASSAGAGTGSYEQYF.

CDR3: CASSQEAGGQGENEKLFF. The chain joins TRBV4-3 to TRBJ1-4; absent DNA, TCRdb's TRBD1 call cannot be checked. The CDR3 consists of 18 residues. Germline CDR1 and CDR2: LGHNA and YSLEER.

CDR3 sequence: CASSPVPAFNGYTF. The V gene is TRBV11-2, the J gene TRBJ1-2; TCRdb's D gene call, TRBD1, goes unchecked for lack of DNA. Germline assignment: CDR1 SGHAT and CDR2 FQNNGV. The CDR3 runs to 14 residues.

This sequence joins TRBV21-1 and TRBJ2-3; TCRdb outputs TRBD2, but without DNA this stays unchecked. TRBV21-1 is a pseudogene. The CDR3 is 14 residues long. CDR3 sequence: CASTDPKRGQTQYF.

This sequence joins TRBV30 and TRBJ2-2; without DNA, the TCRdb call of TRBD1 cannot be checked. Germline V gene data show CDR1 as GTSNPN and CDR2 as SVGIG (reference sequence). The CDR3 sequence is 13 residues long. The CDR3 loop is CALPGGNTGELFF.

The CDR3 loop reads CSARGYNYGYTF. J is TRBJ1-2 and V is TRBV20-1. The CDR3 length is 12 residues. The germline CDR1 and CDR2 sequences are DFQATT and SNEGSKA (reference sequence).

This chain uses TRBV7-8 with TRBJ2-6; TCRdb's D gene call, TRBD2, goes unchecked for lack of DNA. The CDR3 is 17 residues long. Germline V gene sequence: CDR1 SGHVS, CDR2 FQNEAQ. CDR3 sequence: CASSLVEHMDSANVLTF.

The chain is built from TRBV30 and TRBJ1-2. This CDR3 comprises 11 residues. Germline V gene sequence: CDR1 GTSNPN, CDR2 SVGIG (reference sequence). This chain's CDR3 is CAWNEGYGYTF.

The rearrangement joins TRBV29-1 to TRBJ1-1; TCRdb designates TRBD1, a call that cannot be tested without DNA. CDR3 length equals 12 residues. Germline V gives CDR1 SQVTM, CDR2 ANQGSEA. The CDR3 here is CSVVTGGTEAFF.

This sequence joins TRBV9 and TRBJ2-3. The CDR3 spans 16 residues. Germline V gene sequence: CDR1 SGDLS, CDR2 YYNGEE. The CDR3 loop is CASSVSTWEIADTQYF.

The V call is TRBV11-2, the J call TRBJ2-3; absent DNA, TCRdb's TRBD2 call cannot be checked. CDR3 length: 15 residues. CDR1 is SGHAT and CDR2 is FQNNGV in the germline V gene. CDR3 in amino acids: CASSPGLGGGDTQYF.

The chain combines TRBV6-1 with TRBJ1-2; lacking DNA, the TRBD1 call made by TCRdb goes unchecked. The CDR3 runs to 13 residues. Germline V gene lookup returns CDR1 MNHNS and CDR2 SASEGT. The CDR3 region is CASRSRASYGYTF.

This sequence joins TRBV12-3 or TRBV12-4 and TRBJ2-5. CDR3 length: 16 amino acids. The CDR3 here is CASSLALGIRQETQYF.

The V gene is TRBV11-3, the J gene TRBJ2-1. Germline CDR1 reads SGHNT; CDR2 reads YENEEA. The CDR3 sequence is 15 residues long. The CDR3 sequence is CASSFERGTYNEQFF.

The V gene is TRBV9, the J gene TRBJ2-3; the D gene TCRdb calls, TRBD1, cannot be checked with no DNA. The CDR3 totals 14 residues. Germline lookup yields CDR1 SGDLS and CDR2 YYNGEE. CDR3 residues: CASSGGDSPDTQYF.

The gene calls are TRBV27 and TRBJ2-5; TCRdb's assignment of TRBD2 cannot be checked, as there is no DNA. The CDR3 runs to 16 residues. CDR1 MNHEY and CDR2 SMNVEV come from the germline V gene (reference sequence). This CDR3 is CASSLSLRRGQETQYF.

The V call is TRBV11-2, the J call TRBJ2-3; the D gene TCRdb calls, TRBD2, cannot be checked with no DNA. Germline V lookup: CDR1 SGHAT, CDR2 FQNNGV. The CDR3 sequence is 18 residues long. CDR3 loop: CASRPGTSGGAVKDTQYF.

The V call is TRBV7-9, the J call TRBJ2-5; TCRdb outputs TRBD1, but without DNA this stays unchecked. The CDR3 sequence is 15 residues long. Germline V gene lookup returns CDR1 SEHNR and CDR2 FQNEAQ (reference sequence). CDR3 in amino acids: CASRDDRDFQETQYF.

The J gene is TRBJ2-1, the V gene TRBV6-4. This CDR3 is 12 amino acids long. From germline, CDR1 is MRHNA and CDR2 SNTAGT. CDR3 protein: CASSDRGNEQFF.

The chain couples TRBV11-2 to TRBJ2-5; TCRdb's D call, TRBD1, is unchecked because there is no DNA. Looked up from germline, CDR1 is SGHAT and CDR2 is FQNNGV. CDR3 length: 12 amino acids. The CDR3 sequence is CASSPSLGPQYF.

This chain joins TRBV6-2 or TRBV6-3 and TRBJ1-1; TCRdb lists TRBD1, though no DNA is available to test this call. Germline-derived CDR1 and CDR2 are MNHEY and SVGEGT. The CDR3 runs to 12 residues. The CDR3 region is CASSSGSTEAFF.

This chain links TRBV20-1 with TRBJ2-1. The CDR3 has 16 residues. The germline gives CDR1 DFQATT, CDR2 SNEGSKA (reference sequence). This CDR3 reads CSASPLSGSSYNEQFF.

The chain uses TRBV6-5 and TRBJ2-7; no DNA is available, so the TRBD1 call from TCRdb remains unchecked. The CDR3 contains 14 residues. Germline assignment: CDR1 MNHEY and CDR2 SVGAGI. The CDR3: CASSYKPQGDEQYF.

The CDR3 spells CASSLRGRIKEQYF. This chain uses TRBV5-6 with TRBJ2-7. CDR1 and CDR2 from the germline V gene are SGHDT and YYEEEE. This CDR3 is built from 14 residues.

The J gene is TRBJ1-5, the V gene TRBV7-9; TCRdb gives TRBD1 as the D gene, but with no DNA this cannot be confirmed. CDR3 length: 12 residues. The germline V gene has CDR1 SEHNR and CDR2 FQNEAQ (reference sequence). CDR3 amino acids: CASSSPAQPQHF.